The 24 T cell receptor beta chains below all came from one sample that was sequenced in a study of blood T cell repertoires in COVID-19. This table comes from immunoSEQ multiplex PCR, and its TCRdb copy is limited to in-frame clones, with some not included. The sample includes approximately 300,000 clones, around 85% seen only once; the top ten take approximately 4.1%. The sequenced sample consisted of peripheral blood. The receptor source for this set is a woman between 50 and 59 years old with active or convalescent COVID-19.

V usage is TRBV4-1 and J usage is TRBJ1-5; D remains unclear. This CDR3 spans 14 amino acids. The germline V gene has CDR1 MGHRA and CDR2 YSYEKL. Trimming cost V 5 bases and J 4 bases, with 12 bases left between them. Here the CDR3 DNA reads TGCGCCAGCAGCTATAACTCCAGGAATCAGCCCCAGCATTTT. Amino acid sequence: CASSYNSRNQPQHF.

V gene TRBV4-1 combines with J gene TRBJ1-3, with D tentatively TRBD1 (6 bases). The V gene's germline CDR1 is MGHRA and CDR2 YSYEKL. This CDR3 is 14 amino acids long. The V end lost 4 bases, the J end lost 0 bases, and 7 bases lay between the germline ends. CDR3 sequence (DNA): TGCGCCAGCAGCCGGACAGTCTCTGGAAACACCATATATTTT. This codes for CASSRTVSGNTIYF.

The chain employs TRBV18 and TRBJ2-4, with 12 nucleotides matching TRBD2. Germline CDR1 and CDR2: KGHSH and LQKENI. This CDR3 is built from 13 residues. The junction had 3 bases not matched to a gene; V was cut back by 1 base and J by 14 bases. The CDR3 reads CASSPLTSGRKYF. CDR3 in DNA: TGTGCCAGCTCACCACTGACTAGCGGGAGAAAGTACTTC.

This rearrangement joins TRBV21-1 to TRBJ1-6; the table gives TRBD1 as D, unverified against the DNA. TRBV21-1 is a listed pseudogene. The CDR3 runs 17 residues. The CDR3 spells CASRPDRGRPYNSPLHF. DNA for the CDR3: TGTGCCAGCAGACCCGACAGGGGCAGACCCTATAATTCACCCCTCCACTTT.

The chain couples TRBV19 to TRBJ1-2; D may be TRBD1 (6 bases). CDR3 length: 22 amino acids. Germline CDR1 and CDR2: LNHDA and SQIVND (reference sequence). Trimming stripped 5 bases from V and 4 bases from J, with 38 bases between. CDR3 sequence reads: CASSGLLGHTSGGYRGGYGYTF. The CDR3 DNA is TGTGCCAGTAGTGGCCTGTTGGGACATACCTCGGGGGGATACCGCGGAGGCTATGGCTACACCTTC. The entire variable domain, with the rest obtained from reference TRBV19 and TRBJ1-2, is as follows: DGGITQSPKYLFRKEGQNVTLSCEQNLNHDAMYWYRQDPGQGLRLIYYSQIVNDFQKGDIAEGYSVSREKKESFPLTVTSAQKNPTAFYLCASSGLLGHTSGGYRGGYGYTFGSGTRLTVV.

Only one count was recorded for this clone. The chain joins TRBV21-1 to TRBJ2-1; TRBD2, the table's D call, was not compared with the DNA. TRBV21-1 is annotated as a pseudogene. This CDR3 region has 17 residues. The CDR3 DNA reads as TGTGCCAGCAGCAAAACCCTCAGACTAGGGCCTTACAATGAGCAGTTCTTC. Amino acids: CASSKTLRLGPYNEQFF.

This chain uses TRBV6-6 with TRBJ1-2; D is perhaps TRBD1 (5 bases). The CDR3 totals 13 residues. In germline, CDR1 is MNHNY, CDR2 SVGAGI (reference sequence). Trimming removed 2 bases from V and 6 bases from J, with 10 bases in between. In DNA, the CDR3 is TGTGCCAGCAGTTACAGGGGAGGGGATGGCTACACCTTC. Translating it yields CASSYRGGDGYTF.

The rearrangement links TRBV27 to TRBJ2-7, with TRBD2 matching over 9 bases. Germline CDR1 and CDR2: MNHEY and SMNVEV (reference sequence). Trimming took 10 bases from V and 1 from J; bases not matched to a gene: 11. CDR3 length: 15 residues. The CDR3 region is CAIYPPLAGSYEQYF. The CDR3 region has the DNA TGTGCCATCTACCCCCCCCTAGCGGGGTCCTACGAGCAGTACTTC.

The chain has TRBV15 and TRBJ1-2; 9 bases fit TRBD1. V gave up 3 bases and J gave up 5 bases; unmatched junction bases: 16. The CDR3 contains 18 residues. Germline CDR1 LNHNV, CDR2 YYDKDF (reference sequence). CDR3 nucleotide sequence: TGTGCCACCAGCAGCCCGGAGAGTAAGACAGGGGGAACTTATGGCTACACCTTC. It specifies CATSSPESKTGGTYGYTF.

V usage is TRBV2 and J usage is TRBJ2-7, with D possibly matching TRBD2 (5 bases). Between the trimmed V and J ends, which lost 6 bases and 6 bases, there was a span of 15 bases. The CDR3 length is 13 residues. Per the germline V gene, CDR1 is SNHLY and CDR2 is FYNNEI. The CDR3 coding sequence is TGTGCCAGCAGCGGATTCGGGGTCGTCGAGCAGTACTTC. Amino acid sequence: CASSGFGVVEQYF.

The chain couples TRBV29-1 to TRBJ2-5; D unresolved. V was pared by 4 bases and J by 3 bases, with 9 bases between. The CDR3 is 12 amino acids. Germline V lookup: CDR1 SQVTM, CDR2 ANQGSEA. The chain's CDR3 is CSVAVAKETQYF. The CDR3 DNA is TGCAGCGTTGCAGTGGCAAAAGAGACCCAGTACTTC.

The rearrangement uses TRBV29-1 and TRBJ2-5; tentative D call: TRBD1 (6 bases). The CDR3 totals 14 residues. Germline V gene lookup returns CDR1 SQVTM and CDR2 ANQGSEA. V was cut by 6 bases and J by 2 bases, with 16 bases left in between. The CDR3 loop is CSVASGGLQETQYF. In DNA form, the CDR3 reads TGCAGCGTCGCCTCTGGGGGCCTACAAGAGACCCAGTACTTC. Variable domain in full (rest from reference TRBV29-1 and TRBJ2-5): SAVISQKPSRDICQRGTSLTIQCQVDSQVTMMFWYRQQPGQSLTLIATANQGSEATYESGFVIDKFPISRPNLTFSTLTVSNMSPEDSSIYLCSVASGGLQETQYFGPGTRLLVL.

This chain uses TRBV18 with TRBJ2-3; the match to TRBD1 covers 8 bases. CDR3 size: 15 residues. Germline trimming cut 3 bases from V and 3 bases from J; bases unmatched to any gene: 5. Germline CDR1 KGHSH, CDR2 LQKENI. The CDR3 DNA is TGTGCCAGCTCACCGGGACAGGTCGGGACAGATACGCAGTATTTT. This translates into CASSPGQVGTDTQYF.

This clone was observed a few times. V and J are TRBV24-1 and TRBJ2-2, with 8 bases lining up with TRBD2. The CDR3 has 13 amino acids. Trimming cost V 12 bases and J 4 bases; bases outside gene matches: 6. Germline lookup yields CDR1 KGHDR and CDR2 SFDVKD. CDR3 in DNA: TGTGCCTCAGCGGGAGCGGGCACCGGGGAGCTGTTTTTT. This codes for CASAGAGTGELFF.

The chain links TRBV10-2 to TRBJ2-1; TRBD2 aligns across 12 bases. Germline V gives CDR1 WSHSY, CDR2 SAAADI. V was pared by 2 bases and J by 7 bases, with 6 bases of the junction left unmatched. The CDR3 loop spans 16 amino acids. The CDR3 DNA follows: TGCGCCAGCAGTGAGGGGCGTGGGACTAGCGGGAATGAGCAGTTCTTC. This encodes CASSEGRGTSGNEQFF.

For this clone: Other DNA sequences in this specimen translate into the identical CDR3. The CDR3 region is CASSLAGGTDTQYF. Here the CDR3 DNA reads TGCGCCAGCAGCTTGGCCGGGGGCACAGATACGCAGTATTTT. This chain links TRBV5-1 with TRBJ2-3, with D maybe TRBD2 (5 bases). CDR3 size: 14 residues. The V and J ends lost 0 bases and 1 base respectively, with 6 bases between them. Germline V gene sequence: CDR1 SGHRS, CDR2 YFSETQ.

V and J are TRBV19 and TRBJ1-5; D unclear. The V end lost 3 bases, the J end lost 4 bases, and 4 bases lay between the germline ends. The germline gives CDR1 LNHDA, CDR2 SQIVND (reference sequence). This CDR3 comprises 12 residues. This CDR3 reads CASSIPNQPQHF. The CDR3 coding sequence is TGTGCCAGTAGTATCCCGAATCAGCCCCAGCATTTT.

With regard to this clone: The junction and the germline gene differ at one end; a read error may be behind it. The chain joins TRBV18 to TRBJ2-5; 8 bases map to TRBD2. CDR3 length equals 15 residues. CDR1 is KGHSH, CDR2 LQKENI, per germline. CDR3 protein: CASSPLQREQGTQYF. The CDR3 bases are TGTGCCAGCTCACCACTCCAGCGGGAGCAAGGGACCCAGTACTTC.

The CDR3 reads CASSIPRGLNTEAFF. As DNA, the CDR3 is TGTGCCAGCAGTATACCCAGGGGGCTAAACACTGAAGCTTTCTTT. The gene calls are TRBV25-1 and TRBJ1-1; 8 nucleotides line up with TRBD1. The CDR3 is made up of 15 amino acids. Trimming cost V 5 bases and J 2 bases; bases outside gene matches: 7. Germline CDR1 MGHDK, CDR2 SYGVNS.

Notes on this clone: Additional DNA sequences in this sample encode the identical CDR3. The chain couples TRBV6-4 to TRBJ2-2; a weak D match, TRBD2 (6 bases). The CDR3 has 14 amino acids. V dropped 5 bases and J dropped 0 bases, with 7 bases sitting between them. Germline V lookup: CDR1 MRHNA, CDR2 SNTAGT. The CDR3 nucleotides read TGTGCCAGCAGTCGCGGGACGAACACCGGGGAGCTGTTTTTT. It translates to CASSRGTNTGELFF.

This chain joins TRBV15 and TRBJ1-5, with 7 bases fitting TRBD1. V shed 3 bases, J shed 6 bases, and the junction held 5 bases outside the gene matches. There are 14 residues in the CDR3. CDR1 is LNHNV, CDR2 YYDKDF, per germline (reference sequence). The CDR3 DNA reads as TGTGCCACCAGCAGCGACAGGGCTCCTCAGCCCCAGCATTTT. Translating gives CATSSDRAPQPQHF.

The V gene is TRBV12-5, the J gene TRBJ1-2; no clear D. This CDR3 spans 15 amino acids. V was cut by 0 bases and J by 6 bases, with 14 bases left in between. The germline V gene has CDR1 LGHNT and CDR2 FRNRAP. CDR3 coding DNA: TGTGCTAGTGGTTTGGTGCGGTTTTTAATGCATGGCTACACCTTC. This gives the protein CASGLVRFLMHGYTF.

The CDR3 DNA follows: TGCAGCGTGGGACTATGGGCCACCTTC. It translates to CSVGLWATF. J is TRBJ1-2 and V is TRBV29-1; a possible D gene is TRBD1 (5 bases). Trimming pared 6 bases from V and 13 bases from J, leaving 12 bases between. The CDR3 loop spans 9 amino acids. Germline V gene sequence: CDR1 SQVTM, CDR2 ANQGSEA.

The chain has TRBV15 and TRBJ2-5, with 7 bases matching TRBD2. Germline V gene data show CDR1 as LNHNV and CDR2 as YYDKDF (reference sequence). The CDR3 loop spans 13 amino acids. V shed 7 bases and J 5 bases; nucleotides not matched to a gene: 7. The CDR3 loop reads CATTREAKETQYF. Written as DNA, the CDR3 is TGTGCCACCACCCGGGAGGCCAAGGAGACCCAGTACTTC. The variable domain in full, completed from reference TRBV15 and TRBJ2-5, reads DAMVIQNPRYQVTQFGKPVTLSCSQTLNHNVMYWYQQKSSQAPKLLFHYYDKDFNNEADTPDNFQSRRPNTSFCFLDIRSPGLGDTAMYLCATTREAKETQYFGPGTRLLVL.